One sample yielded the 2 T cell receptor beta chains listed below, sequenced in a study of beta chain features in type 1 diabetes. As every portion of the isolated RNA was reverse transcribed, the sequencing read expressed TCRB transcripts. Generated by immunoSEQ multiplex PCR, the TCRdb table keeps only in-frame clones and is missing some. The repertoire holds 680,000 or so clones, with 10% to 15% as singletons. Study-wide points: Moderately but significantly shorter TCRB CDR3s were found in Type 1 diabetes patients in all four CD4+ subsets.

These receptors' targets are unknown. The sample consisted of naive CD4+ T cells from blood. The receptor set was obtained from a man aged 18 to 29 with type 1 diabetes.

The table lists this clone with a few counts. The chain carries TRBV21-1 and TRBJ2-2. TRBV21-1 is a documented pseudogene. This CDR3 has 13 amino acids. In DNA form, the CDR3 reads TGTGCCAGCAGCAACGGCTCCACCGGGGAGCTGTTTTTT. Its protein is CASSNGSTGELFF.

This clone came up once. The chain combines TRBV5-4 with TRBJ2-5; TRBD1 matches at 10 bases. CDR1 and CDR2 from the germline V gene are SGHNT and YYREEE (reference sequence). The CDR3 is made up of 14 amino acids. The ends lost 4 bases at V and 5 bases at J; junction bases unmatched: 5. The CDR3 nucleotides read TGTGCCAGCAGCCCGGGACAGGGGAGGGAGACCCAGTACTTC. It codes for CASSPGQGRETQYF.